This is a list of T cell receptor beta chains from one sample in a study of CD8 T cells in Susac syndrome. A single record per CDR3 protein comes from TCRdb applying MiXCR to the immunoSEQ multiplex PCR reads. The table includes roughly 120,000 distinct CDR3 sequences, about 96% detected once. The sequenced material came from CD4+ T cells from PBMCs. The receptors were sampled from a human donor in good health. CDR3s include the opening cysteine and the closing phenylalanine or tryptophan. Each record gives: V gene, clone size, J gene, D gene, CDR3 protein, CDR3 DNA. A D gene is named only where the DNA matches it firmly. For some rows the clone size is stated as once, few or many, or as a class when expanded; others skip it.

TRBV7-2,.,TRBJ2-5,TRBD2,CASSSTSGRASETQYF,TGTGCCAGCAGCTCCACTAGCGGGAGGGCCTCAGAGACCCAGTACTTC
TRBV6-6,.,TRBJ1-6,.,CASIRSSGTLNSPLHF,TGTGCCAGCATTCGATCATCCGGGACACTAAATTCACCCCTCCACTTT
TRBV9,.,TRBJ2-7,.,CASSPYGGHEQYF,TGTGCCAGCAGCCCCTACGGGGGTCACGAGCAGTACTTC
TRBV28,.,TRBJ2-5,TRBD1,CASSSGQDQETQYF,TGTGCCAGCAGTAGTGGACAGGACCAAGAGACCCAGTACTTC
TRBV5-8,.,TRBJ1-5,.,CASSLSRTGSNQPQHF,TGTGCCAGCAGCTTGTCCAGGACGGGTAGCAATCAGCCCCAGCATTTT
TRBV27,.,TRBJ2-2,TRBD2,CATRKGLAGRSGELFF,TGTGCCACTCGTAAGGGACTAGCGGGAAGGAGCGGGGAGCTGTTTTTT
TRBV20-1,.,TRBJ1-5,.,CSALEPGLSNQPQHF,TGCAGTGCCCTAGAGCCCGGACTTAGCAATCAGCCCCAGCATTTT
TRBV7-9,.,TRBJ2-7,.,CASSLYGGDTYEQYF,TGTGCCAGCAGCTTATATGGCGGGGATACTTACGAGCAGTACTTC
TRBV29-1,.,TRBJ2-4,.,CSVLTGSKNIQYF,TGCAGCGTCCTTACAGGCTCCAAAAACATTCAGTACTTC
TRBV5-1,.,TRBJ2-7,.,CASTVGGDTYEQYF,TGCGCCAGCACTGTGGGAGGCGATACCTACGAGCAGTACTTC
TRBV5-1,.,TRBJ2-3,TRBD1,CASSLGQNTDTQYF,TGTGCCAGCAGCCTGGGACAGAACACAGATACGCAGTATTTT
TRBV9,few,TRBJ2-7,.,CASSEGPGVEQYF,TGTGCCAGCAGCGAAGGACCGGGAGTCGAGCAGTACTTC
TRBV20-1,.,TRBJ2-3,.,CSAIGVSTDTQYF,TGCAGTGCTATCGGGGTGAGCACAGATACGCAGTATTTT
TRBV7-6,.,TRBJ2-1,TRBD2,CASSSGLVTNEQFF,TGTGCCAGCAGCTCCGGACTAGTCACCAATGAGCAGTTCTTC
TRBV20-1,.,TRBJ2-1,TRBD1,CSARTDRADEQFF,TGCAGTGCTAGAACGGACAGGGCCGATGAGCAGTTCTTC
TRBV20-1,.,TRBJ2-5,TRBD2,CSASMTSGSWVETQYF,TGCAGTGCTAGTATGACTAGCGGGAGTTGGGTGGAGACCCAGTACTTC
TRBV20-1,.,TRBJ2-1,.,CSASGDGHEQFF,TGCAGTGCTAGCGGTGACGGCCATGAGCAGTTCTTC
TRBV27,.,TRBJ1-1,.,CASSPRDTNTEAFF,TGTGCCAGCAGTCCCCGGGACACCAACACTGAAGCTTTCTTT
TRBV19,.,TRBJ1-1,.,CASSKIGGSTEAFF,TGTGCCAGTAGTAAGATAGGGGGGAGCACTGAAGCTTTCTTT
TRBV4-2,.,TRBJ1-4,TRBD1,CASSPRDRGPTNEKLFF,TGTGCCAGCAGCCCGAGGGACAGGGGGCCTACTAATGAAAAACTGTTTTTT
TRBV3-1,.,TRBJ2-1,TRBD2,CASSPRRSGGRDEQFF,TGTGCCAGCAGCCCCCGTCGGAGCGGGGGGAGGGATGAGCAGTTCTTC